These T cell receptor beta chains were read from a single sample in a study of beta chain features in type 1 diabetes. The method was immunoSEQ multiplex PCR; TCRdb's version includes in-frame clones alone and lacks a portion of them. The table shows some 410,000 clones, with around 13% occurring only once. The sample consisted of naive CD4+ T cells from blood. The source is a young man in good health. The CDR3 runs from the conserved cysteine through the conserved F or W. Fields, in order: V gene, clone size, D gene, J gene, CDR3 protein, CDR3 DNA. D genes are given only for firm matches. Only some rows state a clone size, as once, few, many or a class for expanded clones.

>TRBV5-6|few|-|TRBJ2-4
CASSFLGIQYF
TGTGCCAGCAGCTTTCTGGGTATTCAGTACTTC
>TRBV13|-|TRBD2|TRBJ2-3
CASSLLLADLDTQYF
TGTGCCAGCAGCCTGCTACTAGCGGACCTCGATACGCAGTATTTT
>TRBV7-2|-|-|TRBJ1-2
CASSLAPRGANYGYTF
TGTGCCAGCAGCTTAGCCCCCCGGGGTGCTAACTATGGCTACACCTTC
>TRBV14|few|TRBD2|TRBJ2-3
CASSQRLAGSTDTQYF
TGTGCCAGCAGCCAGAGACTAGCGGGGAGCACAGATACGCAGTATTTT
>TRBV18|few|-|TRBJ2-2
CASSPGATGELFF
TGTGCCAGCTCACCAGGGGCGACCGGGGAGCTGTTTTTT
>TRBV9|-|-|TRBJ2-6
CASSVATSGANVLTF
TGTGCCAGCAGCGTAGCAACGTCTGGGGCCAACGTCCTGACTTTC
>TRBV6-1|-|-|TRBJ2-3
CASSEPISDTQYF
TGTGCCAGCAGTGAACCAATAAGCGATACGCAGTATTTT
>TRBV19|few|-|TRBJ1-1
CASSSTILAEAFF
TGTGCCAGTAGTTCGACGATACTAGCTGAAGCTTTCTTT
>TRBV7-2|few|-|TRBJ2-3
CASSLGGYTDTQYF
TGTGCCAGCAGCTTGGGCGGATATACAGATACGCAGTATTTT
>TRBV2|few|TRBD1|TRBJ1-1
CARQPGQGTEAFF
TGTGCCCGCCAACCGGGACAGGGCACTGAAGCTTTCTTT
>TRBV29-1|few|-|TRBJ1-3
CSVASGNTIYF
TGCAGCGTTGCTTCTGGAAACACCATATATTTT
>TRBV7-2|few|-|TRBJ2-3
CASSPNRAFSTDTQYF
TGTGCCAGCAGCCCCAATCGGGCCTTTAGCACAGATACGCAGTATTTT
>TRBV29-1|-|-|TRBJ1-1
CSVDPAEAFF
TGCAGCGTTGATCCTGCCGAAGCTTTCTTT
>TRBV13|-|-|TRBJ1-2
CASSLGGYGYTF
TGTGCCAGCAGCTTAGGGGGTTATGGCTACACCTTC
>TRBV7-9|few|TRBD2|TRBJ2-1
CASSLGAGEPYNEQFF
TGTGCCAGCAGCTTAGGAGCGGGAGAGCCATACAATGAGCAGTTCTTC
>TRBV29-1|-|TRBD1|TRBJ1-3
CSVRTGGNTIYF
TGCAGCGTTAGGACAGGTGGGAACACCATATATTTT
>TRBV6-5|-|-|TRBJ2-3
CASRGADTQYF
TGTGCCAGCAGAGGAGCGGATACGCAGTATTTT
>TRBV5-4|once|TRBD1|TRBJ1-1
CASSPGGTNTEAFF
TGTGCCAGCAGCCCAGGGGGAACGAACACTGAAGCTTTCTTT
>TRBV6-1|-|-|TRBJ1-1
CASTQGNSEAFF
TGTGCCAGCACCCAAGGGAACTCTGAAGCTTTCTTT
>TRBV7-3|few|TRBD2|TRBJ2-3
CASRYLSRERGTDTQYF
TGTGCCAGCAGATACTTATCGCGGGAGCGTGGTACAGATACGCAGTATTTT
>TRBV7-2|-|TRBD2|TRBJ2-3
CASSLQLATHTQYF
TGTGCCAGCAGCCTCCAACTAGCGACACATACGCAGTATTTT
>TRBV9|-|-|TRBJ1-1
CASGRLNTEAFF
TGTGCCAGTGGCAGACTAAACACTGAAGCTTTCTTT
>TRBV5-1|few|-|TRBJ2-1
CASSRLGGPQTNNEQFF
TGCGCCAGCAGCCGCCTCGGGGGGCCGCAAACCAACAATGAGCAGTTCTTC
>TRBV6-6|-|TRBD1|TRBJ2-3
CASSSGQGTQYF
TGTGCCAGCAGTTCCGGACAGGGCACGCAGTATTTT
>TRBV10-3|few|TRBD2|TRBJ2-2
CATGASGRTGELFF
TGTGCCACCGGAGCTAGCGGGAGAACCGGGGAGCTGTTTTTT
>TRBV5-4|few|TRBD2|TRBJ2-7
CASSSAERGATYEQYF
TGTGCCAGCAGCTCGGCGGAGCGGGGGGCCACCTACGAGCAGTACTTC
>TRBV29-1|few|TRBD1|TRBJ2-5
CSIYRDRGQETQYF
TGCAGCATTTATAGAGACAGGGGCCAAGAGACCCAGTACTTC
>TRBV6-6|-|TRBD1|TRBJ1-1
CASRLQGAGEAFF
TGTGCCAGCAGATTACAGGGGGCCGGGGAAGCTTTCTTT
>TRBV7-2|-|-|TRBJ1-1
CASSRNTEAFF
TGTGCCAGCAGCCGGAACACTGAAGCTTTCTTT
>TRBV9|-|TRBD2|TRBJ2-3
CASSVVASGGSANRDTQYF
TGTGCCAGCAGCGTAGTGGCTAGCGGGGGGTCGGCCAACAGAGATACGCAGTATTTT
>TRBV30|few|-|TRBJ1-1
CAWMRGRSSEAFF
TGTGCCTGGATGCGGGGACGGTCATCGGAAGCTTTCTTT
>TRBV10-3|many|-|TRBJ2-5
CAIRQQGQETQYF
TGTGCCATCAGGCAACAGGGTCAAGAGACCCAGTACTTC
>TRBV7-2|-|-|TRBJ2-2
CASSLTVRVSAGELFF
TGTGCCAGCAGCTTAACGGTCAGGGTGTCTGCCGGGGAGCTGTTTTTT
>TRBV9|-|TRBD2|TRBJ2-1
CASSAPGLALNEQFF
TGTGCCAGCAGCGCACCGGGACTAGCACTCAATGAGCAGTTCTTC
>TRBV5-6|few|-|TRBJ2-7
CASSFWVSYEQYF
TGTGCCAGCAGCTTTTGGGTTTCCTACGAGCAGTACTTC
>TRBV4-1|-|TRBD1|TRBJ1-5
CASSQPGQEVRNQPQHF
TGCGCCAGCAGCCAACCCGGACAGGAGGTTCGCAATCAGCCCCAGCATTTT
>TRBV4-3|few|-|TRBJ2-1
CASSQDGLRNEQFF
TGCGCCAGCAGCCAAGATGGGCTACGGAATGAGCAGTTCTTC
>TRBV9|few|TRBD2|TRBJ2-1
CASSVGLAGVIANEQFF
TGTGCCAGCAGCGTCGGACTAGCGGGAGTCATCGCCAATGAGCAGTTCTTC
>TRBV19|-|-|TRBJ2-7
CAVKTQGLPYEQYF
TGTGCCGTTAAGACACAGGGTTTACCCTACGAGCAGTACTTC
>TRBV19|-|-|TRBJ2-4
CASSSSGQKNIQYF
TGTGCCAGTAGTTCCTCGGGGCAAAAAAACATTCAGTACTTC
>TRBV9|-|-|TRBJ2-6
CASSAWANVLTF
TGTGCCAGCAGCGCGTGGGCCAACGTCCTGACTTTC
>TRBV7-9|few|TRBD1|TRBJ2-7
CASRQGTGNPYEQYF
TGTGCCAGCAGACAAGGGACAGGTAATCCCTACGAGCAGTACTTC
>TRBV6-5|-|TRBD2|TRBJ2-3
CASSLAGGSTDTQYF
TGTGCCAGCAGCCTAGCGGGAGGGAGTACAGATACGCAGTATTTT
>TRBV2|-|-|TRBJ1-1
CASRLDVGSTEAFF
TGTGCCAGCAGGTTAGATGTGGGGAGCACTGAAGCTTTCTTT
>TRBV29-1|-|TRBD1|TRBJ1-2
CSVDHRGRGNNYGYTF
TGCAGCGTTGATCACAGGGGGCGCGGTAATAACTATGGCTACACCTTC
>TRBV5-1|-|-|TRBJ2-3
CASSKDLNADTQYF
TGCGCCAGCAGCAAGGACCTGAACGCCGATACGCAGTATTTT
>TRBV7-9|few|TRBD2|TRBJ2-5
CASSHGRGAEETQYF
TGTGCCAGCAGCCATGGGAGGGGCGCGGAGGAGACCCAGTACTTC
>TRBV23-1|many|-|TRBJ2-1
CASSQSMRGRSSYNEQFF
TGCGCCAGCAGTCAATCGATGAGGGGGAGAAGCTCCTACAATGAGCAGTTCTTC
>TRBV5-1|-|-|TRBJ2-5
CASRVAGQETQYF
TGCGCCAGCAGGGTCGCAGGCCAAGAGACCCAGTACTTC
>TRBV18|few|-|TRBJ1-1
CASSRRGDPTEAFF
TGTGCCAGCTCCCGCAGAGGGGACCCCACTGAAGCTTTCTTT
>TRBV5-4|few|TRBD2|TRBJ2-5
CASSSGLAGDQETQYF
TGTGCCAGCAGCTCCGGACTAGCGGGAGACCAAGAGACCCAGTACTTC
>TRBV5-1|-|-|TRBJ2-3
CASSLFRPGDTQYF
TGCGCCAGCAGCTTGTTCCGCCCCGGAGATACGCAGTATTTT
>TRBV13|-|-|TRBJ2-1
CASHPGATTPGNRVYEQFF
TGTGCCAGCCACCCCGGGGCGACCACCCCCGGCAATCGAGTATATGAGCAGTTCTTC